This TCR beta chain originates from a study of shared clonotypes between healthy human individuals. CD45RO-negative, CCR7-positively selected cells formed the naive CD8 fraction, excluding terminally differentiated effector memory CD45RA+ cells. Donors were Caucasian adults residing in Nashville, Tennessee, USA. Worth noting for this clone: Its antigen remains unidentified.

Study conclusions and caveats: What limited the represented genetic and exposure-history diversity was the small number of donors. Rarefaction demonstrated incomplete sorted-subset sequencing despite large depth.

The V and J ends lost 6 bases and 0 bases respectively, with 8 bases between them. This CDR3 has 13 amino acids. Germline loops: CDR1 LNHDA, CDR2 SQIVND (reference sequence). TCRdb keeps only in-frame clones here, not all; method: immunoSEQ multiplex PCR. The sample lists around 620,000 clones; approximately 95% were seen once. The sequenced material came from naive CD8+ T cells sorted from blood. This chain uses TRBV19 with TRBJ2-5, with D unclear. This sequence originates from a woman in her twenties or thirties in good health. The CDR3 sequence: CASRWQDQETQYF. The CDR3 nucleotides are TGTGCCAGTAGATGGCAGGACCAAGAGACCCAGTACTTC. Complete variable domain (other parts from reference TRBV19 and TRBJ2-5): DGGITQSPKYLFRKEGQNVTLSCEQNLNHDAMYWYRQDPGQGLRLIYYSQIVNDFQKGDIAEGYSVSREKKESFPLTVTSAQKNPTAFYLCASRWQDQETQYFGPGTRLLVL.